This entry describes one T cell receptor (beta chain). Its antigen remains unknown. The data derive from a study of human T cells and chemical hapten exposure. Background on the study: After 6 days, upper back 0.01% DPC patch tests were scored. General study findings and limits: Donors, who had alopecia, may show an immune response that differs from healthy people's. PT1 expanded TCR numbers rose with patch test score.

Library preparation tagged each individual cDNA molecule with a unique molecular identifier. TCRdb redid the calling of the RACE reads with MiXCR, one entry per CDR3 protein. The sample includes 150,000 to 200,000 distinct CDR3 sequences, nearly 30% of them seen just once. Time point given: pre-sensitization, week 0. Treatment of the sample: therapeutic diphenylcyclopropenone sensitization with weekly scalp DPC. This CDR3 has 14 amino acids. Looked up from germline, CDR1 is SGHRS and CDR2 is YFSETQ. V lost 0 bases and J 5 bases, leaving 9 bases between the germline ends. The chain joins TRBV5-1 to TRBJ1-5; no firm D call. This sequence originates from a woman aged 30 to 39 with alopecia areata. Some clones in this sample may be carry-over from other donors' samples. The sample consisted of whole blood, taken in connection with sensitization to the hapten diphenylcyclopropenone (DPC). The CDR3 nucleotides read TGCGCCAGCAGCTTGGCGGAGGGCGATCAGCCCCAGCATTTT. Amino acid sequence: CASSLAEGDQPQHF.